This TCR beta chain was sequenced for a study of T-cell reconstitution after alpha-beta-depleted transplantation in children (dated by TCRdb to 2016 to 2018). Concerning the study at large: Using TCR repertoire profiling, the study quantitatively followed how T-cell immune reconstitution unfolded in children after TCRalphabeta/CD19-depleted allogeneic hematopoietic cell transplantation.

V has 3 bases trimmed and J has 7 bases trimmed; junction bases matching no gene number 11. The germline V gene provides CDR1 ENHRY and CDR2 SYGVKD. The CDR3 contains 16 residues, cysteine and phenylalanine counted. The sequence is cut down to CDR3 DNA, 48 bases in frame from base 1. Receptor libraries were prepared by PCR. The run used an Illumina HiSeq 2500. TCR library preparation used molecular barcoding, with unique molecular identifiers applied to normalize quantification of the TCRbeta repertoire. TCRdb reanalyzed the raw reads on its own, using fastp at Q25 for trimming and MiXCR for clone calling, and kept in-frame beta chains. A single entry per CDR3 protein holds the most common genes and DNA from its merged rows. The sample records roughly 500,000 distinct CDR3 sequences, 32% of which are singletons. The top ten constitute around 2.5% of the sample. This clonotype was counted a few times. Its recognized antigen is unknown. No base quality information exists; no much larger clone differs at one position.

The chain couples TRBV10-3 to TRBJ2-3; 9 junctional bases match TRBD2. The starting material was PBMCs from the stem cell graft donor, obtained from the stem cell graft. This receptor was identified in a human donor who donated a stem cell graft to a child with aplastic anemia. The sequenced DNA: TGTGCCATCAGTGAAGGGCGGGAGGGCCCAATTCATACGCAGTATTTT. Its protein product is CAISEGREGPIHTQYF.